What follows are 6 T cell receptor beta chains derived from one specimen sequenced in a study of lymphopenia after photon versus proton radiotherapy. Method: immunoSEQ multiplex PCR; TCRdb's copy keeps in-frame clones and lacks some. The profile shows 30,000 to 45,000 clones, approximately 90% of them singletons. The sample in question was peripheral blood, obtained from a patient treated with photon-based radiotherapy. These receptors were taken from a man aged 60 to 69 with cholangiocarcinoma.

The V gene is TRBV2, the J gene TRBJ1-3, with a possible D match to TRBD1 (5 bases). Germline V gene lookup returns CDR1 SNHLY and CDR2 FYNNEI. CDR3 length: 13 residues. V was pared by 7 bases and J by 4 bases, with 11 bases between. The CDR3 region has the DNA TGTGCCAGCAATTTCGGGACCGGAAACACCATATATTTT. The encoded protein is CASNFGTGNTIYF.

The gene calls are TRBV6-5 and TRBJ2-1, with TRBD1 as a possible D gene (5 bases). V shed 2 bases and J shed 2 bases, with 13 bases lying between them. This CDR3 is 16 amino acids long. Germline V CDR1 and CDR2: MNHEY, SVGAGI. The CDR3 region has the DNA TGTGCCAGCAGTTACGGAAGGTGGGGCCCCTACAATGAGCAGTTCTTC. Translation: CASSYGRWGPYNEQFF.

CDR3 coding DNA: TGTGCCAGCAGTTCCTCTAGGGTTACAGATACGCAGTATTTT. It yields the protein CASSSSRVTDTQYF. This chain connects TRBV6-5 to TRBJ2-3; no reliable D call. V was cut by 4 bases and J by 3 bases, with 11 bases left in between. CDR1 is MNHEY, CDR2 SVGAGI, per germline. CDR3 length: 14 amino acids.

This chain joins TRBV28 and TRBJ2-7, with 8 bases lining up with TRBD1. The length of the CDR3 is 13 residues. Germline V gene sequence: CDR1 MDHEN, CDR2 SYDVKM. Trimming cost V 7 bases and J 3 bases; bases outside gene matches: 5. CDR3 loop: CASTGTGDYEQYF. Here the CDR3 DNA reads TGTGCCAGCACCGGGACAGGAGACTACGAGCAGTACTTC.

The chain combines TRBV5-1 with TRBJ2-7, with D possibly TRBD1 on 6 matching bases. The V gene lost 3 bases and the J gene lost 1 base, with 11 bases spanning the gap. The CDR3 is 14 amino acids. Germline assignment: CDR1 SGHRS and CDR2 YFSETQ. The CDR3 nucleotides read TGCGCCAGCAGCTCCGGACAGCCTTCCTACGAGCAGTACTTC. Translating gives CASSSGQPSYEQYF.

The chain joins TRBV10-3 to TRBJ1-1; 7 positions match TRBD1. This CDR3 has 17 residues. Germline CDR1 is ENHRY and CDR2 is SYGVKD. Unmatched junction bases numbered 16, after V lost 6 bases and J lost 3 bases. CDR3 DNA sequence: TGTGCCATCAGAGCCAGGGCAGGGGGGGTCGTGGACACTGAAGCTTTCTTT. Translated, it gives CAIRARAGGVVDTEAFF.